This entry is about one T cell receptor beta chain. What it binds is not known. After re-calling the 5' RACE reads, TCRdb lists one entry per CDR3 protein, DNA absent. This sample carries thousands of distinct CDR3 sequences, with 62% going to the ten biggest clones. The CDR3 is 18 residues long. Per the germline V gene, CDR1 is SGHAT and CDR2 is FQDESV (reference sequence). These data come from a study of T cells expressing NK-cell markers. Study-level points and caveats: Dominance of the CD3+CD56-NKG2C+ fraction by these clonotypes also held in a handful of donors.

The receptor comes from a man between 18 and 69 years old in good health. Sequenced sample: blood T cells: a sorted CD56 or NKG2C T cell subset, CD4+ or CD8+ T cells, or bulk PBMC T cells (not recorded which). The rearrangement joins TRBV11-1 to TRBJ1-6. Here the CDR3 reads CASSPRGSALMSYSPLHF.